This T cell receptor (beta chain) stems from a study of shared clonotypes between healthy human individuals. Findings and caveats of the study: Across a handful of donors, naive CD4 shared roughly 5.2%, naive CD8 around 3.8%, memory CD4 2% to 2.5%, memory CD8 about 0.38%.

Sorted-subset replicate PCR reactions contained 200 ng DNA, corresponding to tens of thousands of T cell genomes. Data came from immunoSEQ multiplex PCR; TCRdb stores just in-frame clones and leaves some out. The sample yields over 2 million clones, roughly 92% seen once. Memory CD4+ cells were the fraction left after CD45RA+ naive selection. Points on this clone: Its antigen is currently unknown.

Germline V CDR1 and CDR2: SGHDT, YYEEEE. The CDR3 sequence is 14 residues long. V was pared by 4 bases and J by 9 bases, with 17 bases between. The source of this sequence is a man between 18 and 29 years old in good health. Some clones in this sample may be carry-over from other donors' samples. The rearrangement joins TRBV5-6 to TRBJ2-1, with D unresolved. The sample consisted of naive CD4+ T cells from PBMCs. Subset in this sample: CD45RA+ positively selected. DNA for the CDR3: TGTGCCAGCAGCCGCGGTGGGCTTCGTGGTGAGCAGTTCTTC. It translates to CASSRGGLRGEQFF.